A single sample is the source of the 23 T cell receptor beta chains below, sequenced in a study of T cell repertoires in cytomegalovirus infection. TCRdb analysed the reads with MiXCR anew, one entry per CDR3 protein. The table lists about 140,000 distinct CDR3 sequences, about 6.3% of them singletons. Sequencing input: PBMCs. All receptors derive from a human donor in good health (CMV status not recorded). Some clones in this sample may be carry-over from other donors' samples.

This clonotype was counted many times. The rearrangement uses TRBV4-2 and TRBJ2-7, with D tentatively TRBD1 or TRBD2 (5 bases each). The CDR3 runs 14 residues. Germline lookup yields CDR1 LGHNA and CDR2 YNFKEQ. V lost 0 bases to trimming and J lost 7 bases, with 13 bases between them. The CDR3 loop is CASSQDRVGEEQYF. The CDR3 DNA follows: TGTGCCAGCAGCCAAGATAGGGTGGGGGAGGAGCAGTACTTC.

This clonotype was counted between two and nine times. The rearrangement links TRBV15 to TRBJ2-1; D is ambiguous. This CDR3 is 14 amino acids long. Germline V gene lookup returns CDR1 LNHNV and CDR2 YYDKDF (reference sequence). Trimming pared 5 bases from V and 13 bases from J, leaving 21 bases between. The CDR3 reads CATSSQRDVLVQFF. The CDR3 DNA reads TGTGCCACCAGCTCCCAGAGAGACGTCCTAGTCCAGTTCTTC.

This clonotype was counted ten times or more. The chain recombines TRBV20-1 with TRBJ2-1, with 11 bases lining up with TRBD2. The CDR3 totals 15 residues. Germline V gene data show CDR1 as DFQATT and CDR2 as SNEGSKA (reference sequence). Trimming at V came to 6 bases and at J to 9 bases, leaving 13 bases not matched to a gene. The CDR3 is CSAGGMLAGGLEQFF. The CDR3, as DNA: TGCAGTGCGGGGGGGATGCTAGCGGGGGGTCTTGAGCAGTTCTTC.

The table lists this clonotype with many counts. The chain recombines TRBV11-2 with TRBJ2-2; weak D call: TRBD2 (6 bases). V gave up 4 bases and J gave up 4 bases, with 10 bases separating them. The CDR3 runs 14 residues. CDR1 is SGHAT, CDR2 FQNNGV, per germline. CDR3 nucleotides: TGTGCCAGCAGCTCTACTAGCTCCACCGGGGAGCTGTTTTTT. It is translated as CASSSTSSTGELFF.

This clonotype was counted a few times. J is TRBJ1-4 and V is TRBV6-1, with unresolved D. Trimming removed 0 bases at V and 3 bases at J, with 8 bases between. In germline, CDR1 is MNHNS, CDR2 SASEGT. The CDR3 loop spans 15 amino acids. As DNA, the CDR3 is TGTGCCAGCAGTGAAGCTTTGGGCGCTAATGAAAAACTGTTTTTT. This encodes CASSEALGANEKLFF.

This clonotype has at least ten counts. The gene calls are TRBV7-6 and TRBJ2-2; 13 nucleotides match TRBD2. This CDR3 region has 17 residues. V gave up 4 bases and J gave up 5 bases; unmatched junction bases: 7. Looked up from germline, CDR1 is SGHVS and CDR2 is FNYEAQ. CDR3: CASSSPPTSGGTGELFF. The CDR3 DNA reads TGTGCCAGCAGCTCACCCCCGACTAGCGGGGGGACCGGGGAGCTGTTTTTT.

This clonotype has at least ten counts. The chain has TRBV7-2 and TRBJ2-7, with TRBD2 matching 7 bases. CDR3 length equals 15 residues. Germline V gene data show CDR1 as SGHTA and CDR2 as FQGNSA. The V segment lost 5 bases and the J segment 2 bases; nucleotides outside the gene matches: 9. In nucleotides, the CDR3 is TGTGCCAGCAGCCCCCAGGGTGGGGGGGCCTACGAGCAGTACTTC. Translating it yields CASSPQGGGAYEQYF.

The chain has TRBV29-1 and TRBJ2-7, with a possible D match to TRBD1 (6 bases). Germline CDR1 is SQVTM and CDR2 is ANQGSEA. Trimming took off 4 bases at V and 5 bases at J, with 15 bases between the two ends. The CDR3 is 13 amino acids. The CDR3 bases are TGCAGCGTTGTGGAAGTGACAGGCAACGAGCAGTACTTC. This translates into CSVVEVTGNEQYF.

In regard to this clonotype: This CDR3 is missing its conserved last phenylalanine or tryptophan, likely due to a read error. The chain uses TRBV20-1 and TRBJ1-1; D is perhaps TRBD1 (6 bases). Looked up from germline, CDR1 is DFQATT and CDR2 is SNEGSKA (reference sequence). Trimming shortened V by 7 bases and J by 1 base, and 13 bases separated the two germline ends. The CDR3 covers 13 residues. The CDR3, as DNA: TGCAGTGGGGCGGGGGCCGGGAACACTGAAGCTTTCTTA. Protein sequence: CSGAGAGNTEAFL.

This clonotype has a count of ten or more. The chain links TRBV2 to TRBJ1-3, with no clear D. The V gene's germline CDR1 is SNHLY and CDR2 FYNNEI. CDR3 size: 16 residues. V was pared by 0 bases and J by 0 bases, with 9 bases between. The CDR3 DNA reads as TGTGCCAGCAGTGAAGCCAGGCGCCCCTCTGGAAACACCATATATTTT. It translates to CASSEARRPSGNTIYF.

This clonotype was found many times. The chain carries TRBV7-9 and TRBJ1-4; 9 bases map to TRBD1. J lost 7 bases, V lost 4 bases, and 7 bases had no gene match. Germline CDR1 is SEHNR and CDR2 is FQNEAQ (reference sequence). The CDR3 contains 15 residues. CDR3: CASSSTGGAGEKLFF. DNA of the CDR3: TGTGCCAGCAGCTCCACAGGGGGCGCGGGTGAAAAACTGTTTTTT.

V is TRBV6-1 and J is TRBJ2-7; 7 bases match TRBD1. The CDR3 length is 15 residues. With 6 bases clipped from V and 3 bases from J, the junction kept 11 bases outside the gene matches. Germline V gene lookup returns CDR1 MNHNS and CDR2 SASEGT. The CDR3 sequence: CASSLGGDRVYEQYF. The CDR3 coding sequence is TGTGCCAGCAGCCTCGGAGGTGACAGGGTCTACGAGCAGTACTTC.

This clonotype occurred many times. The chain's CDR3 is CSAPLTGRPDTQYF. In DNA form, the CDR3 reads TGCAGTGCTCCTCTGACAGGGCGGCCAGATACGCAGTATTTT. The chain has TRBV20-1 and TRBJ2-3; 7 bases agree with TRBD1. This CDR3 region has 14 residues. V lost 5 bases to trimming and J lost 4 bases; unmatched junction nucleotides: 9. The germline gives CDR1 DFQATT, CDR2 SNEGSKA (reference sequence).

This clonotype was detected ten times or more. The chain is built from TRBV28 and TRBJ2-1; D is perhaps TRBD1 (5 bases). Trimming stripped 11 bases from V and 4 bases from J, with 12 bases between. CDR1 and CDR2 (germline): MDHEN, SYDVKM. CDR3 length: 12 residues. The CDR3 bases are TGTGCCCGCATAGGACATTACAATGAGCAGTTCTTC. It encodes CARIGHYNEQFF.

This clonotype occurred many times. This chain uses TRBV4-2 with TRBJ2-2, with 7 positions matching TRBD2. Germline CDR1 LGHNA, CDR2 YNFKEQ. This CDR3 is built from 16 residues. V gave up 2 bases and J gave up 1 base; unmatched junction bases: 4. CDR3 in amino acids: CASSQLSGVNTGELFF. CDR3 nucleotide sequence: TGTGCCAGCAGCCAACTCAGCGGGGTGAACACCGGGGAGCTGTTTTTT.

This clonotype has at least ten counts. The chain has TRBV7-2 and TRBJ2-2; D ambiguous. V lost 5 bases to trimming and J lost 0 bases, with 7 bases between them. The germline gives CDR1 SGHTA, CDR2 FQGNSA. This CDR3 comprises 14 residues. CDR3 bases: TGTGCCAGCAGCCCCTACCCGAACACCGGGGAGCTGTTTTTT. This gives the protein CASSPYPNTGELFF.

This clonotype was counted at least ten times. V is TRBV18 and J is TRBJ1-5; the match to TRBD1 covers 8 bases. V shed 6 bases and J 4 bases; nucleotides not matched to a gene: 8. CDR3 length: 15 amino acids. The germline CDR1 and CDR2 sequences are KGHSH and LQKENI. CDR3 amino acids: CASSPPGQENQPQHF. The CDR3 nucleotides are TGTGCCAGCTCGCCCCCGGGACAGGAAAATCAGCCCCAGCATTTT.

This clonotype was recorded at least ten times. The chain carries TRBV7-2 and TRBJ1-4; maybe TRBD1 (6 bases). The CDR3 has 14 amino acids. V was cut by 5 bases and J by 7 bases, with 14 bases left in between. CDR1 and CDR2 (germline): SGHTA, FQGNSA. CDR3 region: CASSVIRGGEKLFF. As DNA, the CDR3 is TGTGCCAGCAGCGTGATCAGGGGCGGTGAAAAACTGTTTTTT.

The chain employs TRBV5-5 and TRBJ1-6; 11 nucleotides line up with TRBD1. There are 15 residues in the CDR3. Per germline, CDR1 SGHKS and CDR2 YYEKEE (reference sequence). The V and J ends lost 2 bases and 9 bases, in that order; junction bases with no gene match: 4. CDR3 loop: CASSLGTGGGSPLHF. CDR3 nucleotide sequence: TGTGCCAGCAGCTTAGGGACAGGGGGAGGTTCACCCCTCCACTTT.

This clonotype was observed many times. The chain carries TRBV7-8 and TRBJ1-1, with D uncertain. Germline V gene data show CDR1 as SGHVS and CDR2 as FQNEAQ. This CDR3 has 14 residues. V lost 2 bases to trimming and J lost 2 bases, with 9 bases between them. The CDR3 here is CASSLPGRNTEAFF. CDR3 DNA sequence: TGTGCCAGCAGCTTACCGGGGAGAAACACTGAAGCTTTCTTT.

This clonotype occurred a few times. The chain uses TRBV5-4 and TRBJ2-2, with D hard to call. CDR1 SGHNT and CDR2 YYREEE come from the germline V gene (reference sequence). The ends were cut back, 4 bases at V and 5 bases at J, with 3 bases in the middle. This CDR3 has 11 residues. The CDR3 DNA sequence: TGTGCCAGCAGCAAGACCGGGGAGCTGTTTTTT. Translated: CASSKTGELFF.

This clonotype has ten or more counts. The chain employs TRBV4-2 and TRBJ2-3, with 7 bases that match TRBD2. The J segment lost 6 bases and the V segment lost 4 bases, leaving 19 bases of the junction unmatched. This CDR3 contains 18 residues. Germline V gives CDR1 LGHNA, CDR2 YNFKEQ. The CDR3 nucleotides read TGTGCCAGCAGCCGGGAAAGCGGGTTAGCGGGTCCGCGGGATACGCAGTATTTT. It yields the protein CASSRESGLAGPRDTQYF.

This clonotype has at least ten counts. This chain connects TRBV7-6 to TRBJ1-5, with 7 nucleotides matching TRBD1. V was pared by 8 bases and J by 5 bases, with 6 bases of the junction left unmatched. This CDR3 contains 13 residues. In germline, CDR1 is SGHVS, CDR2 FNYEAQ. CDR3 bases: TGTGCCAGCTCTCAAACAGGGGATCAGCCCCAGCATTTT. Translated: CASSQTGDQPQHF.